This T cell receptor beta chain appears in the sequencing data of a study of control samples from healthy donors and cancer patients. The germline CDR1 and CDR2 sequences are SGHVS and FQNEAQ. V dropped 7 bases and J dropped 0 bases, with 4 bases sitting between them. The CDR3 has 13 amino acids. The method was immunoSEQ multiplex PCR; TCRdb's version includes in-frame clones alone and lacks a portion of them. The listing contains around 190,000 clones. The chain uses TRBV7-8 and TRBJ1-6; the D is unclear. Sequenced material: blood. This TCR was recovered from a woman aged 30 to 39 in good health. This CDR3 reads CASTSSYNSPLHF. In nucleotides, the CDR3 is TGTGCCAGCACGAGCTCCTATAATTCACCCCTCCACTTT. The complete variable domain, with remaining parts taken from reference TRBV7-8 and TRBJ1-6, reads GAGVSQSPRYKVAKRGQDVALRCDPISGHVSLFWYQQALGQGPEFLTYFQNEAQLDKSGLPSDRFFAERPEGSVSTLKIQRTQQEDSAVYLCASTSSYNSPLHFGNGTRLTVT.